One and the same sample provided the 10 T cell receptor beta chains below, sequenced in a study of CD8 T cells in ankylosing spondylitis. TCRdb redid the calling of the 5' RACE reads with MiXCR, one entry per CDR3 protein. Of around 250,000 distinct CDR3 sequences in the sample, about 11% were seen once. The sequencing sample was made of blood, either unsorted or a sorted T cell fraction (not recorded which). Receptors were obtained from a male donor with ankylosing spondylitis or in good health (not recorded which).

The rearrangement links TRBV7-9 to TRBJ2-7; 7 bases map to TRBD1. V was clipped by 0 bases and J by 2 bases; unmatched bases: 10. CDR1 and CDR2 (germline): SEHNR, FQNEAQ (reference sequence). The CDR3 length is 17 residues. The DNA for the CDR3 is TGTGCCAGCAGCTTAGCACGATCGGGACAGTTTCCCTACGAGCAGTACTTC. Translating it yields CASSLARSGQFPYEQYF.

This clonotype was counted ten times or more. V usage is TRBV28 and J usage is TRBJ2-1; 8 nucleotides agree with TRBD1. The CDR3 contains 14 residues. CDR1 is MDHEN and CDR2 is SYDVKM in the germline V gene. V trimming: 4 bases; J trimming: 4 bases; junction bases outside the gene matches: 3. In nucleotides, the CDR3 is TGTGCCAGCAGTTCCAGGGGGCTTTACAATGAGCAGTTCTTC. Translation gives CASSSRGLYNEQFF.

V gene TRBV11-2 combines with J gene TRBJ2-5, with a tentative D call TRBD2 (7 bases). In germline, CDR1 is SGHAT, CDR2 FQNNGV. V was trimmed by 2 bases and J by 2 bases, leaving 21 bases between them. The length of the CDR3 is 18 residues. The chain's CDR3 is CASSLQGRGGLVQETQYF. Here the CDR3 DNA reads TGTGCCAGCAGCTTACAAGGGCGCGGGGGCTTGGTTCAAGAGACCCAGTACTTC.

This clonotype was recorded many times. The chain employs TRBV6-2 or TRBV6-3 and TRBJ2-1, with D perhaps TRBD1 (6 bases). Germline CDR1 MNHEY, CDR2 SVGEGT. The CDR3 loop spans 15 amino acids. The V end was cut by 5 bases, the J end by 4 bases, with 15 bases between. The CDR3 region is CASSLDSLRYNEQFF. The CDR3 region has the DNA TGTGCCAGCAGTCTGGACAGCTTACGTTACAATGAGCAGTTCTTC.

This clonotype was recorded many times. The CDR3 DNA reads as TGTGCCAGCAGACTAGGGAGCTCCTACGAGCAGTACTTC. Translated, it gives CASRLGSSYEQYF. This chain connects TRBV12-3 or TRBV12-4 to TRBJ2-7; perhaps TRBD2 as D (5 bases). Trimming shortened V by 6 bases and J by 0 bases, and 9 bases separated the two germline ends. This CDR3 is 13 amino acids long.

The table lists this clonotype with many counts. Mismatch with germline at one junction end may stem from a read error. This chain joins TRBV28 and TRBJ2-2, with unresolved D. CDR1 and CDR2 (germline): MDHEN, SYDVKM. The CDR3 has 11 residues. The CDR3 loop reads CASRGTGELFF. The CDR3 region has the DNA TGCGCCAGCAGAGGCACCGGGGAGCTGTTTTTT.

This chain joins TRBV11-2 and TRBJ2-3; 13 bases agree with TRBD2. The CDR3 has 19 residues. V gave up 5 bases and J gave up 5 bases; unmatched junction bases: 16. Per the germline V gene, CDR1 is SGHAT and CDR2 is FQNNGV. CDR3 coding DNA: TGTGCCAGCAGCCTCGGACTAGCGGGAGTTGGAGATATGGGAGATACGCAGTATTTT. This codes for CASSLGLAGVGDMGDTQYF.

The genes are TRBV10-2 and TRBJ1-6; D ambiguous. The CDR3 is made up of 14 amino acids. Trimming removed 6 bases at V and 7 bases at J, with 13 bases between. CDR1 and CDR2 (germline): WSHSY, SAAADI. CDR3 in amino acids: CASRVEGLNSPLHF. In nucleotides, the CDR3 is TGCGCCAGCAGGGTAGAGGGTCTGAATTCACCCCTCCACTTT.

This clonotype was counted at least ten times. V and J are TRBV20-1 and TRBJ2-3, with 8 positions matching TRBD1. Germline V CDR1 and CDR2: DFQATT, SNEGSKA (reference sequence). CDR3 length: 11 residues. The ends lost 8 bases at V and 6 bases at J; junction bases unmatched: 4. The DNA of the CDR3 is TGCAGTTTCAGGGGGCTGGATACGCAGTATTTT. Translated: CSFRGLDTQYF.

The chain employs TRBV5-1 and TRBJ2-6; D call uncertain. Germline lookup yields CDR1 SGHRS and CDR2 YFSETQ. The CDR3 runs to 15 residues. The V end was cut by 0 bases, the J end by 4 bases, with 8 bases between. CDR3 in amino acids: CASSLVDSGANVLTF. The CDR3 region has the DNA TGCGCCAGCAGCTTGGTTGATTCCGGGGCCAACGTCCTGACTTTC.